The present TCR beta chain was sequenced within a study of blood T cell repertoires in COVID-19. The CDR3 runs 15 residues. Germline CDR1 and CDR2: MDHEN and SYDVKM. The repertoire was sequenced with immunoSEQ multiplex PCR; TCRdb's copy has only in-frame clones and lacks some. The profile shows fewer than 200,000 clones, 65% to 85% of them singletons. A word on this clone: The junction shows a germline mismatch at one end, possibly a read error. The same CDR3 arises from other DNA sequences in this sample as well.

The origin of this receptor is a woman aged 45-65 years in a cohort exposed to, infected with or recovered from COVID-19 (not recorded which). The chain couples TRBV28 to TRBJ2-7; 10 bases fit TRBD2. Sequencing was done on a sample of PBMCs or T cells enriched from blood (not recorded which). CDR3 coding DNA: TGTGCCAGCAGCCCGAGCGGGAGGGCTGTCTACGAGCAGTACTTT. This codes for CASSPSGRAVYEQYF.